Presented here are 22 T cell receptor beta chains from one specimen sequenced in a study of blood T cell repertoires in COVID-19. Here immunoSEQ multiplex PCR was the method, and the copy in TCRdb shows in-frame clones only, minus some. The table has hundreds of thousands of clones, about 88% seen once. What was sequenced was PBMCs or T cells enriched from blood (not recorded which). All receptors come from a man aged 55 to 69 who had recovered from COVID-19.

The chain joins TRBV2 to TRBJ1-6, with 9 bases that match TRBD1. Germline V gene lookup returns CDR1 SNHLY and CDR2 FYNNEI. The CDR3 is 15 amino acids. The V and J ends lost 4 bases and 7 bases, in that order; junction bases with no gene match: 5. The CDR3 nucleotides read TGTGCCAGCAGTGGTGGGACAGGGAAAAATTCACCCCTCCACTTT. Translated: CASSGGTGKNSPLHF.

The rearrangement joins TRBV24-1 to TRBJ2-7, with 8 bases matching TRBD1. Germline values: CDR1 KGHDR, CDR2 SFDVKD. The CDR3 loop spans 14 amino acids. Trimming cost V 7 bases and J 3 bases; bases outside gene matches: 7. The CDR3 protein is CATRSGQGDYEQYF. CDR3 in DNA: TGTGCCACCAGGTCCGGACAGGGTGACTACGAGCAGTACTTC.

This clone showed up just once. The V call is TRBV2, the J call TRBJ2-3; D call uncertain. Germline values: CDR1 SNHLY, CDR2 FYNNEI. The CDR3 has 13 amino acids. Trimming took off 8 bases at V and 5 bases at J, with 14 bases between the two ends. The CDR3: CASRTTDKDTQYF. The DNA for the CDR3 is TGTGCCAGCCGTACTACCGATAAAGATACGCAGTATTTT. The full variable domain, in which reference TRBV2 and TRBJ2-3 provide the parts outside the CDR3, is EPEVTQTPSHQVTQMGQEVILRCVPISNHLYFYWYRQILGQKVEFLVSFYNNEISEKSEIFDDQFSVERPDGSNFTLKIRSTKLEDSAMYFCASRTTDKDTQYFGPGTRLTVL.

The rearrangement links TRBV6-5 to TRBJ1-3; 7 positions agree with TRBD1. CDR1 MNHEY and CDR2 SVGAGI come from the germline V gene. This CDR3 comprises 15 residues. Trimming at V came to 0 bases and at J to 7 bases, leaving 6 bases not matched to a gene. The CDR3 DNA reads TGTGCCAGCAGTTACTCAGGGCTACAGGGGAACACCATATATTTT. Its translation is CASSYSGLQGNTIYF.

This clone came up a few times. V gene TRBV2 combines with J gene TRBJ1-5, with D tentatively TRBD1 (5 bases). The V end lost 3 bases, the J end lost 1 base, and 10 bases lay between the germline ends. CDR1 and CDR2 from the germline V gene are SNHLY and FYNNEI. The CDR3 is made up of 15 amino acids. The CDR3 here is CASSEGTGSNQPQHF. For the CDR3, the DNA is TGTGCCAGCAGTGAGGGGACTGGGAGCAATCAGCCCCAGCATTTT.

The CDR3 region is CASSREGSGSSYEQYF. The CDR3 nucleotides read TGTGCCAGCAGCCGAGAGGGAAGCGGGAGCTCCTACGAGCAGTACTTC. The genes are TRBV4-2 and TRBJ2-7; 8 bases align to TRBD2. The germline CDR1 and CDR2 sequences are LGHNA and YNFKEQ. Trimming at V came to 4 bases and at J to 0 bases, leaving 8 bases not matched to a gene. The CDR3 is 16 amino acids.

V usage is TRBV11-3 and J usage is TRBJ1-1; D gene unclear. The V and J ends lost 3 bases and 4 bases respectively, with 9 bases between them. Germline CDR1 SGHNT, CDR2 YENEEA. The CDR3 is 13 amino acids. The CDR3 DNA reads as TGTGCCAGCAGCTTTACAGTGACCACTGAAGCTTTCTTT. It specifies CASSFTVTTEAFF.

The gene calls are TRBV10-2 and TRBJ1-3; perhaps TRBD1 as D (6 bases). The CDR3 extends over 15 amino acids. V lost 6 bases, J lost 4 bases, and 16 bases lay in between. Germline CDR1 reads WSHSY; CDR2 reads SAAADI. For the CDR3, the DNA is TGCGCCAGCAGCACCTCAGGGGCGCAGGGAAACACCATATATTTT. Protein product: CASSTSGAQGNTIYF.

The chain has TRBV19 and TRBJ1-5, with a weak D call TRBD1 (6 bases). With 6 bases removed from V and 0 bases from J, the gap between germline ends came to 12 bases. From germline, CDR1 is LNHDA and CDR2 SQIVND (reference sequence). The CDR3 extends over 15 amino acids. As DNA, the CDR3 is TGTGCCAGTAGCCCCGGACAGAATAGCAATCAGCCCCAGCATTTT. Amino acid sequence: CASSPGQNSNQPQHF.

A single count supports this clone. This chain links TRBV5-4 with TRBJ2-7; D ambiguous. The germline gives CDR1 SGHNT, CDR2 YYREEE (reference sequence). Trimming took off 5 bases at V and 3 bases at J, with 12 bases between the two ends. The CDR3 contains 13 residues. The CDR3 nucleotides are TGTGCCAGCAGGCGAGATTTATTCTACGAGCAGTACTTC. It translates to CASRRDLFYEQYF.

The rearrangement links TRBV19 to TRBJ2-7, with TRBD1 as a possible D gene (6 bases). Trimming removed 5 bases from V and 3 bases from J, with 11 bases in between. Germline values: CDR1 LNHDA, CDR2 SQIVND (reference sequence). The length of the CDR3 is 13 residues. CDR3 in amino acids: CASSVQGFYEQYF. CDR3 DNA sequence: TGTGCCAGTAGTGTACAGGGTTTCTACGAGCAGTACTTC.

The chain carries TRBV21-1 and TRBJ2-7; TRBD1 is taken as the D call from the table, unchecked against the DNA. TRBV21-1 is tagged as a pseudogene. There are 15 residues in the CDR3. The DNA of the CDR3 is TGTGCCAGCAGCAAAGTATATACAGGGTTCTACGAGCAGTACTTC. This translates into CASSKVYTGFYEQYF.

This clone appeared once. J is TRBJ1-2 and V is TRBV19, with 7 bases aligning to TRBD1. This CDR3 is built from 16 residues. Germline CDR1 reads LNHDA; CDR2 reads SQIVND (reference sequence). J gave up 2 bases and V 3 bases, and 9 bases lay outside the gene matches. CDR3 region: CASSIARGLGNYGYTF. In nucleotides, the CDR3 is TGTGCCAGTAGTATCGCCAGGGGGTTAGGCAACTATGGCTACACCTTC.

This clone was seen a few times. The gene calls are TRBV27 and TRBJ2-3; 8 bases map to TRBD1. Germline V gene sequence: CDR1 MNHEY, CDR2 SMNVEV (reference sequence). V lost 3 bases, J lost 6 bases, and 5 bases stayed unmatched. The CDR3 is made up of 14 amino acids. This chain's CDR3 is CASSLGRGRDTQYF. CDR3 coding DNA: TGTGCCAGCAGTTTGGGCAGGGGGCGTGATACGCAGTATTTT.

The chain joins TRBV19 to TRBJ1-2; no reliable D call. Trimming removed 6 bases from V and 4 bases from J, with 15 bases in between. The germline CDR1 and CDR2 sequences are LNHDA and SQIVND (reference sequence). The CDR3 is made up of 14 amino acids. CDR3 in amino acids: CASSIGFSGYGYTF. For the CDR3, the DNA is TGTGCCAGTAGCATTGGGTTTTCGGGCTATGGCTACACCTTC. Looking up the rest from reference TRBV19 and TRBJ1-2 gives the full variable domain: DGGITQSPKYLFRKEGQNVTLSCEQNLNHDAMYWYRQDPGQGLRLIYYSQIVNDFQKGDIAEGYSVSREKKESFPLTVTSAQKNPTAFYLCASSIGFSGYGYTFGSGTRLTVV.

The V and J genes are TRBV6-1 and TRBJ2-7; tentatively, D is TRBD1 (5 bases). The CDR3 spans 15 residues. Trimming left V 1 base short and J 0 bases short, with 10 bases between. Germline CDR1 and CDR2: MNHNS and SASEGT. The CDR3 DNA reads as TGTGCCAGCAGTGAAGATCCAGGGCCCTCCTACGAGCAGTACTTC. Translation: CASSEDPGPSYEQYF.

This chain joins TRBV7-2 and TRBJ1-2; possible D gene TRBD1, 5 bases. V lost 4 bases and J lost 5, with 11 bases in between. Germline loops: CDR1 SGHTA, CDR2 FQGNSA. The CDR3 covers 13 residues. CDR3 amino acids: CASSSDRSYGYTF. The CDR3 DNA reads TGTGCCAGCAGCTCTGACAGAAGTTATGGCTACACCTTC.

This chain uses TRBV19 with TRBJ1-2; D gene uncertain. There are 13 residues in the CDR3. V lost 3 bases to trimming and J lost 4 bases, with 9 bases between them. Germline CDR1 and CDR2: LNHDA and SQIVND (reference sequence). CDR3 DNA: TGTGCCAGTAGTATCCGCGGAGGCTATGGCTACACCTTC. This sequence encodes CASSIRGGYGYTF.

The rearrangement links TRBV7-2 to TRBJ2-5; tentative D call: TRBD2 (6 bases). The CDR3 totals 16 residues. Trimming shortened V by 4 bases and J by 2 bases, and 17 bases separated the two germline ends. Germline CDR1 SGHTA, CDR2 FQGNSA. The CDR3 nucleotides are TGTGCCAGCAGCTCTTATTTGCGGGGCGCACAAGAGACCCAGTACTTC. The encoded protein is CASSSYLRGAQETQYF.

The chain employs TRBV7-9 and TRBJ2-1, with 8 bases that match TRBD1. The CDR3 extends over 16 amino acids. The ends lost 6 bases at V and 4 bases at J; junction bases unmatched: 11. Per germline, CDR1 SEHNR and CDR2 FQNEAQ (reference sequence). CDR3 sequence reads: CASSDLSGQEYNEQFF. Written as DNA, the CDR3 is TGTGCCAGCAGTGATCTGTCGGGACAGGAGTACAATGAGCAGTTCTTC.

The chain joins TRBV30 to TRBJ1-3; 8 nucleotides line up with TRBD1. This CDR3 contains 14 residues. Germline lookup yields CDR1 GTSNPN and CDR2 SVGIG (reference sequence). The J segment lost 0 bases and the V segment lost 5 bases, leaving 3 bases of the junction unmatched. The CDR3 sequence is CAWATGGSGNTIYF. Here the CDR3 DNA reads TGTGCCTGGGCTACAGGGGGCTCTGGAAACACCATATATTTT.

The chain uses TRBV7-8 and TRBJ1-5, with D tentatively TRBD1 (6 bases). This CDR3 is 19 amino acids long. CDR1 and CDR2 from the germline V gene are SGHVS and FQNEAQ. V lost 2 bases and J lost 0, with 20 bases in between. CDR3 DNA: TGTGCCAGCAGCTTACCAAGGATTAGTGGCAGGGGTAGCAATCAGCCCCAGCATTTT. It encodes CASSLPRISGRGSNQPQHF.